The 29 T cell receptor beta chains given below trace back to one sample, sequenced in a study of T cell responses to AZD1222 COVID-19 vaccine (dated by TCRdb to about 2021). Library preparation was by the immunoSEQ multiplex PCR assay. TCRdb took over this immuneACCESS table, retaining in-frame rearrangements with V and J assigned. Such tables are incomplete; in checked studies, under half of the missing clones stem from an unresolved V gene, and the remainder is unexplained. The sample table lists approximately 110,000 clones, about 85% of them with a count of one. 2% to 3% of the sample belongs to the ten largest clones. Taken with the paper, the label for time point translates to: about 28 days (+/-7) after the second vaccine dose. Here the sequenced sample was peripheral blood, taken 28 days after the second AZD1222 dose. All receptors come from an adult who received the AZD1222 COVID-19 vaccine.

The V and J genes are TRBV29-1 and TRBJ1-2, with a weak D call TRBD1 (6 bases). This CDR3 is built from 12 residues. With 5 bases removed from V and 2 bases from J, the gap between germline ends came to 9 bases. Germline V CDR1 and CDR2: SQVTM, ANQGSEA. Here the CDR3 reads CSVWTANYGYTF. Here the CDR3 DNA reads TGCAGCGTTTGGACAGCGAACTATGGCTACACCTTC.

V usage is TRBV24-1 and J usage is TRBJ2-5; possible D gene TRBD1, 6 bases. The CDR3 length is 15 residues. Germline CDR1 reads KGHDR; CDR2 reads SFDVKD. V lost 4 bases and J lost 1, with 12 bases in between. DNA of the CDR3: TGTGCCACCAGTGACCCCGAGGACAGCCAAGAGACCCAGTACTTC. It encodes CATSDPEDSQETQYF.

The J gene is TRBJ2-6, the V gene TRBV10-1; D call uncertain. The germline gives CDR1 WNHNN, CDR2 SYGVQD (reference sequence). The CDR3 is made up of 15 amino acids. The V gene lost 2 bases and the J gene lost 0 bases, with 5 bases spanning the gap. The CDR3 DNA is TGCGCCAGCAGTGAGAGAACCTCTGGGGCCAACGTCCTGACTTTC. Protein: CASSERTSGANVLTF.

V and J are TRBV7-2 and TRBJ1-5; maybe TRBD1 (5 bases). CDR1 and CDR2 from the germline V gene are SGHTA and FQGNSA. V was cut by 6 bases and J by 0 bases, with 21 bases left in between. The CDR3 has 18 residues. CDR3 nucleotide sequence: TGTGCCAGCAGTCTTGGGGGGTCTCAGTCTTATAGCAATCAGCCCCAGCATTTT. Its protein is CASSLGGSQSYSNQPQHF.

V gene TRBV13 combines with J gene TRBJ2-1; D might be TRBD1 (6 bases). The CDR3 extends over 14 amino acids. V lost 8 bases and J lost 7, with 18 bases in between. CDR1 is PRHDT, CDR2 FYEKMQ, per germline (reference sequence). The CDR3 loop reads CASQLTQGFNEQFF. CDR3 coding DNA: TGTGCCAGCCAACTTACACAGGGTTTTAATGAGCAGTTCTTC.

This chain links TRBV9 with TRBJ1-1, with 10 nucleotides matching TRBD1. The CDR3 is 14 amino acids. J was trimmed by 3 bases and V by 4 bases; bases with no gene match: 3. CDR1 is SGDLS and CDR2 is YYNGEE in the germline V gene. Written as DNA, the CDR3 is TGTGCCAGCAGCCCGGGGACAGGGGACACTGAAGCTTTCTTT. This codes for CASSPGTGDTEAFF.

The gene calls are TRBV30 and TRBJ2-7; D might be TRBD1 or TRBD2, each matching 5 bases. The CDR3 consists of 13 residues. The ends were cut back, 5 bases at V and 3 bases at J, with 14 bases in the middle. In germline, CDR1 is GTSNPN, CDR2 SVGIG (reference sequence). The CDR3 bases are TGTGCCTGGCAGGGACCCGGGATCTACGAGCAGTACTTC. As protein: CAWQGPGIYEQYF.

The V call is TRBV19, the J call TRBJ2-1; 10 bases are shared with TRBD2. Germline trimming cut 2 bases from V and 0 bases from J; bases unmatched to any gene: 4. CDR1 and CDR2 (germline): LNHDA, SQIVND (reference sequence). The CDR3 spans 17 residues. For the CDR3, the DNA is TGTGCCAGTAGTATATTGACTAGCGGGCCCTCCTACAATGAGCAGTTCTTC. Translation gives CASSILTSGPSYNEQFF.

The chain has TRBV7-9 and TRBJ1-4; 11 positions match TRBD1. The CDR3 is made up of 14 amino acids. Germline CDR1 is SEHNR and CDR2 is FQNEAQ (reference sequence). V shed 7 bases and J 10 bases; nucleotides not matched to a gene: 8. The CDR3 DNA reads TGTGCCAGCACACGGACAGGGGGCTACGTAAAACTGTTTTTT. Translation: CASTRTGGYVKLFF.

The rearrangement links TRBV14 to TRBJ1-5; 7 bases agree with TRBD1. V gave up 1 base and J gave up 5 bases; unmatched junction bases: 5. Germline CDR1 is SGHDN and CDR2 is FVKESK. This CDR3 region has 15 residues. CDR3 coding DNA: TGTGCCAGCAGCCAAGGTCAGGGGGACCATCAGCCCCAGCATTTT. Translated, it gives CASSQGQGDHQPQHF.

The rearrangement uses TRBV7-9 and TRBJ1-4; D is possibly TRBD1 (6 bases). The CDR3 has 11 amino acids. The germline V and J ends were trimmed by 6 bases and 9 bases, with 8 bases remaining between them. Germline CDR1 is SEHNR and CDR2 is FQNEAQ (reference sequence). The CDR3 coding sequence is TGTGCCAGCAGTAGGGACAAAAAACTGTTTTTT. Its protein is CASSRDKKLFF. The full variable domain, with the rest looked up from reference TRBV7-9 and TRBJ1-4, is DTGVSQNPRHKITKRGQNVTFRCDPISEHNRLYWYRQTLGQGPEFLTYFQNEAQLEKSRLLSDRFSAERPKGSFSTLEIQRTEQGDSAMYLCASSRDKKLFFGSGTQLSVL.

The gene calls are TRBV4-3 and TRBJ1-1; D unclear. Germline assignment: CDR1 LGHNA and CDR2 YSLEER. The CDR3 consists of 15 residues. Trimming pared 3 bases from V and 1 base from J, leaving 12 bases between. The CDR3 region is CASSQALGRNTEAFF. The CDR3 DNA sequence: TGCGCCAGCAGCCAGGCCCTAGGACGGAACACTGAAGCTTTCTTT.

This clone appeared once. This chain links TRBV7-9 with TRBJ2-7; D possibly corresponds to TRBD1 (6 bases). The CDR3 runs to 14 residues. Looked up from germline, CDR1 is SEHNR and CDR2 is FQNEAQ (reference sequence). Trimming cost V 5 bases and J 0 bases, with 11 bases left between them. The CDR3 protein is CASSPWTDSYEQYF. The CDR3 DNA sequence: TGTGCCAGCAGCCCCTGGACAGACTCCTACGAGCAGTACTTC.

The CDR3, as DNA: TGTGCCAGCAGTTTACTAAGGACAGGGGAAAATGGCTACACCTTC. Protein product: CASSLLRTGENGYTF. The rearrangement links TRBV27 to TRBJ1-2, with 9 bases fitting TRBD1. V dropped 2 bases and J dropped 6; count of bases not matched to a gene: 7. This CDR3 spans 15 amino acids. The germline V gene has CDR1 MNHEY and CDR2 SMNVEV (reference sequence).

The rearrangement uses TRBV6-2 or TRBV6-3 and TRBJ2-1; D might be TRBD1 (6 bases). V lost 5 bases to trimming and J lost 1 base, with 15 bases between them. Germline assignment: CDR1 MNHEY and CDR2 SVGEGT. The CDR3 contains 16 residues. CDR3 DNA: TGTGCCAGCAGTCGGACAGCTTTGGGATCCTACAATGAGCAGTTCTTC. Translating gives CASSRTALGSYNEQFF.

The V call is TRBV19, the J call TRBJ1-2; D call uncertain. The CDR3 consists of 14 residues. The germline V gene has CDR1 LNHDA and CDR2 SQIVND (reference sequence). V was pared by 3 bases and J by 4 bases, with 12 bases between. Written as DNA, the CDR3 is TGTGCCAGTAGTATCGGGTCCGCTCTCTATGGCTACACCTTC. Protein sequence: CASSIGSALYGYTF.

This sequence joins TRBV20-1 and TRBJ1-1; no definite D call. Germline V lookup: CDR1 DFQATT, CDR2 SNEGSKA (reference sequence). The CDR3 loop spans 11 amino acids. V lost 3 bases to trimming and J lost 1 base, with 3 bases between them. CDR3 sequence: CSASQNTEAFF. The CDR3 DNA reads TGCAGTGCTAGCCAGAACACTGAAGCTTTCTTT.

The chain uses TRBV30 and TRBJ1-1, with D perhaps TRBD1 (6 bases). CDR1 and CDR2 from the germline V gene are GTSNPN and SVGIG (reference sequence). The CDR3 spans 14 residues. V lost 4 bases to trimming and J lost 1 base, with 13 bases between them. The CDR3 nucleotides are TGTGCCTGGATGAAGGACAGACGGAACACTGAAGCTTTCTTT. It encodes CAWMKDRRNTEAFF.

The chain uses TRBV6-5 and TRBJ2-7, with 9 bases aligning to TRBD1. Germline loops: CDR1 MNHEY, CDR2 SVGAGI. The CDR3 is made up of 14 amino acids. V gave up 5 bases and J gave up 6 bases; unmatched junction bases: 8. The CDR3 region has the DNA TGTGCCAGCAGTCGGGACAGGGCAACGCTCGAGCAGTACTTC. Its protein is CASSRDRATLEQYF.

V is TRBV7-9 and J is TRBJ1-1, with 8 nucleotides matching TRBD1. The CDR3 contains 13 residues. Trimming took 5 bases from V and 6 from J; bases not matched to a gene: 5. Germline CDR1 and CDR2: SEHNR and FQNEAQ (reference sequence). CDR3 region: CASSLDRGAEAFF. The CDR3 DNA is TGTGCCAGCAGCCTCGACAGGGGTGCTGAAGCTTTCTTT. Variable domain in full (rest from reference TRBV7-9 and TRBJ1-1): DTGVSQNPRHKITKRGQNVTFRCDPISEHNRLYWYRQTLGQGPEFLTYFQNEAQLEKSRLLSDRFSAERPKGSFSTLEIQRTEQGDSAMYLCASSLDRGAEAFFGQGTRLTVV.

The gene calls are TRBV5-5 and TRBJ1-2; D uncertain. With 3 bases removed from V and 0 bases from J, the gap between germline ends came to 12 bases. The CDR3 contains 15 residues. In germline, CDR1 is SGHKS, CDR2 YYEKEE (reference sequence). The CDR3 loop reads CASSSSPGTNYGYTF. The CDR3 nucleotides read TGTGCCAGCAGCTCCTCGCCCGGGACTAACTATGGCTACACCTTC.

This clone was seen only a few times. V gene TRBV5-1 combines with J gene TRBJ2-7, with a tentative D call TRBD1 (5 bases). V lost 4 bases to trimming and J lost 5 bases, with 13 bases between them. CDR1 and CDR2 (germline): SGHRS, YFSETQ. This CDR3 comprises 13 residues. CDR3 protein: CASSQGFPHEQYF. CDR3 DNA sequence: TGCGCCAGCAGCCAGGGATTCCCCCACGAGCAGTACTTC.

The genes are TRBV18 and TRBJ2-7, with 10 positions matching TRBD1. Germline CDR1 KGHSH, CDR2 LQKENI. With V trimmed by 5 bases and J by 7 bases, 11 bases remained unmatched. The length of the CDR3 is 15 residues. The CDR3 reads CASSSRTGGPPEQYF. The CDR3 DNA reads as TGTGCCAGCTCAAGCCGGACAGGGGGTCCGCCGGAGCAGTACTTC. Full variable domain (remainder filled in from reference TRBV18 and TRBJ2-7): NAGVMQNPRHLVRRRGQEARLRCSPMKGHSHVYWYRQLPEEGLKFMVYLQKENIIDESGMPKERFSAEFPKEGPSILRIQQVVRGDSAAYFCASSSRTGGPPEQYFGPGTRLTVT.

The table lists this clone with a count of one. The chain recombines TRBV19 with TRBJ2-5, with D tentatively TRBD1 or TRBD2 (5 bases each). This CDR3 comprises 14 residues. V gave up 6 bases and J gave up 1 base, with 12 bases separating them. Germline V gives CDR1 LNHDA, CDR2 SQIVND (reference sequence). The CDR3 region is CASRPGRPQETQYF. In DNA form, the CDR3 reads TGTGCCAGTAGGCCGGGACGTCCCCAAGAGACCCAGTACTTC.

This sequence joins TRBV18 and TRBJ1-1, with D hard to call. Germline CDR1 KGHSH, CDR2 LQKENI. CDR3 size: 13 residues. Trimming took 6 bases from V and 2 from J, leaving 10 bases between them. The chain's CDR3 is CASSAQKNTEAFF. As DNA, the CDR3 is TGTGCCAGCTCGGCCCAGAAAAACACTGAAGCTTTCTTT. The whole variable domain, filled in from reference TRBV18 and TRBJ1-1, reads NAGVMQNPRHLVRRRGQEARLRCSPMKGHSHVYWYRQLPEEGLKFMVYLQKENIIDESGMPKERFSAEFPKEGPSILRIQQVVRGDSAAYFCASSAQKNTEAFFGQGTRLTVV.

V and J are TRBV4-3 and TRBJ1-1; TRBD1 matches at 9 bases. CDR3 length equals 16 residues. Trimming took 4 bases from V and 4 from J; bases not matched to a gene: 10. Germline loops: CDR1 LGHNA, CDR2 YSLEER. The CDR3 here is CASSLGTGTRGTEAFF. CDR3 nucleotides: TGCGCCAGCAGCCTTGGGACAGGGACGAGGGGCACTGAAGCTTTCTTT.

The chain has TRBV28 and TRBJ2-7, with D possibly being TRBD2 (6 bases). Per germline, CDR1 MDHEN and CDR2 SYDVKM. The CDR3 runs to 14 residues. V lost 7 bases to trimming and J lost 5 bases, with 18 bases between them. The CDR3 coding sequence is TGTGCCAGCACACGGGCGGGAATTAGGAACGAGCAGTACTTC. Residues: CASTRAGIRNEQYF.

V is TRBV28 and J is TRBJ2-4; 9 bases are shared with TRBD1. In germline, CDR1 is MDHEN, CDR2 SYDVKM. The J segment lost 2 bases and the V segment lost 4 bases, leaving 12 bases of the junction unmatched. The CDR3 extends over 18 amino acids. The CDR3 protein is CASSSLLPGQGPKNIQYF. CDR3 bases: TGTGCCAGCAGTTCCCTTCTTCCGGGACAGGGACCCAAAAACATTCAGTACTTC. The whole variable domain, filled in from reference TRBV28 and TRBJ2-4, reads DVKVTQSSRYLVKRTGEKVFLECVQDMDHENMFWYRQDPGLGLRLIYFSYDVKMKEKGDIPEGYSVSREKKERFSLILESASTNQTSMYLCASSSLLPGQGPKNIQYFGAGTRLSVL.

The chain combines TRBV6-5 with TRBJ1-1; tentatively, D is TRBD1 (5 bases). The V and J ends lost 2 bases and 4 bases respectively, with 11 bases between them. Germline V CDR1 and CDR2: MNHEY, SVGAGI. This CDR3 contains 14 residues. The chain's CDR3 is CASSYRDGVTEAFF. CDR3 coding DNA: TGTGCCAGCAGTTACCGGGACGGAGTCACTGAAGCTTTCTTT.